This T cell receptor (beta chain) was captured by sequencing in a study of molecular identifiers for immune sequencing clone quantification. Previously described methods and listed TCR primers were used for bulk TCR libraries. MiXCR, run by TCRdb on the PCR reads, gives a single entry per CDR3 protein. This sample yields hundreds of thousands of distinct CDR3 sequences, of which around 21% are seen a single time; over 0.7% belongs to the top ten. Of note for this clonotype: A much bigger clone sits one base away, suggesting this may be a read error.

Germline lookup yields CDR1 MGHRA and CDR2 YSYEKL. V was shortened by 0 bases and J by 6 bases, with 12 bases between the two germline ends. The CDR3 loop spans 15 amino acids. What was sequenced was naive CD8+ T cells from blood, with Jurkat cell RNA spiked in. The subset is: FACS-sorted CD8+CD4-CCR7+CD45RA+ naive T cells. The sequence was obtained from a human donor in good health. Some libraries in this study had Jurkat cell RNA spiked in. This rearrangement joins TRBV4-1 to TRBJ1-5; the D is unclear. The CDR3 DNA reads TGCGCCAGCAGCCAAGATGGGGATGTGGTTCAGCCCCAGCATTTT. This gives the protein CASSQDGDVVQPQHF.